This entry lists 18 T cell receptor beta chains sequenced from one sample in a study of cytomegalovirus exposure and HLA in healthy donors. The PCR ran on 60 Vbeta and 13 Jbeta primers. Assay: immunoSEQ multiplex PCR; the TCRdb copy retains only in-frame clones and omits some. Seen here are about 120,000 clones, about three quarters observed once, and the top ten hold roughly 1.3%. The sequencing input was PBMCs. The receptors here all came from a woman under 40 in good health and CMV-seronegative.

The rearrangement links TRBV29-1 to TRBJ2-3; D perhaps matches TRBD2 (5 bases). This CDR3 comprises 13 residues. Germline V lookup: CDR1 SQVTM, CDR2 ANQGSEA. V gave up 4 bases and J gave up 0 bases, with 8 bases separating them. For the CDR3, the DNA is TGCAGCGTTGTGGGGAGAAGCACAGATACGCAGTATTTT. This sequence encodes CSVVGRSTDTQYF.

The gene calls are TRBV19 and TRBJ2-2, with TRBD2 matching 12 bases. The CDR3 consists of 14 residues. The germline gives CDR1 LNHDA, CDR2 SQIVND (reference sequence). This CDR3 is CGTTSGSVTGELFF. The CDR3 DNA reads TGTGGGACGACTAGCGGGAGTGTCACCGGGGAGCTGTTTTTT.

V is TRBV5-1 and J is TRBJ2-1; 8 bases are shared with TRBD2. The CDR3 runs 17 residues. The germline gives CDR1 SGHRS, CDR2 YFSETQ. V gave up 0 bases and J gave up 3 bases; unmatched junction bases: 8. The CDR3 sequence is CASSLAPGTRGYNEQFF. The CDR3 bases are TGCGCCAGCAGCTTGGCTCCCGGGACTAGAGGCTACAATGAGCAGTTCTTC.

The chain has TRBV29-1 and TRBJ1-1, with D unresolved. Per the germline V gene, CDR1 is SQVTM and CDR2 is ANQGSEA. This CDR3 comprises 13 residues. Trimming took off 1 base at V and 4 bases at J, with 10 bases between the two ends. CDR3 DNA: TGCAGCGTTGAAGGGGGTGGGAGCACTGAAGCTTTCTTT. This encodes CSVEGGGSTEAFF.

This chain connects TRBV19 to TRBJ2-1; the match to TRBD1 covers 8 bases. Germline loops: CDR1 LNHDA, CDR2 SQIVND (reference sequence). This CDR3 is built from 16 residues. Trimming at V came to 6 bases and at J to 7 bases, leaving 14 bases not matched to a gene. CDR3 amino acids: CASRGSAGGRRNEQFF. The CDR3 nucleotides are TGTGCCAGTAGGGGGTCGGCAGGGGGCAGGAGGAATGAGCAGTTCTTC.

The chain combines TRBV4-1 with TRBJ2-1, with 7 bases that match TRBD1. This CDR3 comprises 14 residues. J was trimmed by 10 bases and V by 6 bases; bases with no gene match: 12. The germline V gene has CDR1 MGHRA and CDR2 YSYEKL. This chain's CDR3 is CASRRQGSTEEQFF. DNA of the CDR3: TGCGCCAGCAGACGACAGGGATCGACGGAGGAGCAGTTCTTC.

The chain has TRBV10-2 and TRBJ2-1; TRBD1 is a possible D gene (6 bases). Deletions cut 3 bases from V and 5 bases from J, with 17 bases between. Germline lookup yields CDR1 WSHSY and CDR2 SAAADI. This CDR3 comprises 16 residues. The DNA for the CDR3 is TGCGCCAGCAGTGACCCCCCGCAGGACAGCGACAATGAGCAGTTCTTC. It yields the protein CASSDPPQDSDNEQFF.

This clone appeared a single time. This chain links TRBV7-9 with TRBJ2-3, with D unresolved. V was pared by 5 bases and J by 4 bases, with 10 bases between. Germline V gives CDR1 SEHNR, CDR2 FQNEAQ (reference sequence). The CDR3 has 13 amino acids. The CDR3 region has the DNA TGTGCCAGCAGCCAACGCGGCCCAGATACGCAGTATTTT. Translated, it gives CASSQRGPDTQYF.

This chain joins TRBV7-9 and TRBJ2-7, with D perhaps matching TRBD1 (5 bases). The V end lost 2 bases, the J end lost 4 bases, and 12 bases lay between the germline ends. The CDR3 runs to 14 residues. CDR1 SEHNR and CDR2 FQNEAQ come from the germline V gene (reference sequence). The DNA for the CDR3 is TGTGCCAGCAGCTTACGCGGTGCAGGGTACGAGCAGTACTTC. Its protein is CASSLRGAGYEQYF.

The chain employs TRBV5-1 and TRBJ2-3; 10 bases fit TRBD2. This CDR3 has 15 residues. CDR1 is SGHRS and CDR2 is YFSETQ in the germline V gene. The trim removed 9 bases at V and 2 bases at J, leaving 9 bases unmatched. This CDR3 reads CATSNLAGATDTQYF. The CDR3 nucleotides are TGCGCCACCTCAAACCTAGCGGGGGCCACAGATACGCAGTATTTT.

The CDR3: CASSYSDSSNQPQHF. CDR3 DNA sequence: TGTGCCAGCAGTTACTCGGACAGCAGCAATCAGCCCCAGCATTTT. The V and J genes are TRBV6-6 and TRBJ1-5; D possibly corresponds to TRBD1 (6 bases). Germline V lookup: CDR1 MNHNY, CDR2 SVGAGI (reference sequence). This CDR3 has 15 residues. V was clipped by 0 bases and J by 1 base, with 7 bases between them.

The gene calls are TRBV30 and TRBJ2-5; 7 bases line up with TRBD2. From germline, CDR1 is GTSNPN and CDR2 SVGIG (reference sequence). The CDR3 sequence is 14 residues long. V lost 3 bases, J lost 7 bases, and 11 bases stayed unmatched. CDR3 loop: CAWSLLRESGTQYF. DNA of the CDR3: TGTGCCTGGAGCCTCCTGCGGGAGTCAGGGACCCAGTACTTC.

The chain recombines TRBV4-1 with TRBJ2-5; 8 nucleotides agree with TRBD2. This CDR3 is built from 17 residues. Germline lookup yields CDR1 MGHRA and CDR2 YSYEKL. The V gene end was trimmed by 1 base and the J gene end by 5 bases; junction bases not matched to a gene: 12. The CDR3 loop is CASSQVPAGVQYETQYF. The CDR3 coding sequence is TGCGCCAGCAGCCAAGTCCCAGCGGGAGTCCAGTATGAGACCCAGTACTTC.

The rearrangement joins TRBV29-1 to TRBJ1-1; 7 bases align to TRBD1. This CDR3 is 12 amino acids long. J lost 1 base, V lost 7 bases, and 3 bases had no gene match. The germline gives CDR1 SQVTM, CDR2 ANQGSEA. The CDR3: CSARTGNTEAFF. The CDR3 DNA reads as TGCAGCGCCCGGACAGGGAACACTGAAGCTTTCTTT.

The chain links TRBV15 to TRBJ1-2; D unclear. Deletions cut 3 bases from V and 1 base from J, with 12 bases between. Germline CDR1 reads LNHNV; CDR2 reads YYDKDF (reference sequence). CDR3 size: 15 residues. CDR3 sequence (DNA): TGTGCCACCAGCAGGCCTTCGGGGATTAACTATGGCTACACCTTC. Translated: CATSRPSGINYGYTF.

Here the CDR3 reads CASSPGNEQYF. In DNA, the CDR3 is TGTGCCAGCAGCCCCGGGAACGAGCAGTACTTC. The chain joins TRBV5-4 to TRBJ2-7, with a tentative D call TRBD2 (5 bases). Germline V gene data show CDR1 as SGHNT and CDR2 as YYREEE (reference sequence). V dropped 4 bases and J dropped 5 bases, with 7 bases sitting between them. This CDR3 comprises 11 residues.

This clone was recorded a few times. The J gene is TRBJ1-5, the V gene TRBV27; 9 nucleotides align to TRBD1. CDR3 length: 19 amino acids. From germline, CDR1 is MNHEY and CDR2 SMNVEV (reference sequence). V dropped 1 base and J dropped 6; count of bases not matched to a gene: 16. The CDR3 spells CASSLLPLTGGKRLQPQHF. CDR3 bases: TGTGCCAGCAGTTTATTGCCCCTAACAGGGGGCAAGCGCCTTCAGCCCCAGCATTTT.

V and J are TRBV6-8 and TRBJ2-1; 10 bases align to TRBD2. The CDR3 length is 16 residues. V lost 6 bases to trimming and J lost 7 bases; unmatched junction nucleotides: 12. The germline CDR1 and CDR2 sequences are MNHGY and SAAAGT. The CDR3 here is CASRPSSSGSLNEQFF. Written as DNA, the CDR3 is TGTGCCAGCAGGCCTTCCTCTAGCGGGAGTTTAAATGAGCAGTTCTTC.